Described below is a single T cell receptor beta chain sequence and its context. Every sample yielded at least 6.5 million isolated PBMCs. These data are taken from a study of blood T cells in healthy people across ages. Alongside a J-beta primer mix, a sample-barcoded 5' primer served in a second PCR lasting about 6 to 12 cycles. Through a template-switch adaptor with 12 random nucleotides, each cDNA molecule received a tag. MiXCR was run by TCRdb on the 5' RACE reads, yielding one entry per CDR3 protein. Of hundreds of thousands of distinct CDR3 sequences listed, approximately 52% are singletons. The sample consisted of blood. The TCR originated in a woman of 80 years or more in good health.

This CDR3 reads CSARGAVTGELFF. The CDR3 nucleotides read TGCAGTGCTAGAGGGGCCGTCACCGGGGAGCTGTTTTTT. This chain joins TRBV20-1 and TRBJ2-2; D call uncertain. The CDR3 contains 13 residues. Trimming pared 1 base from V and 4 bases from J, leaving 7 bases between. Germline V gene lookup returns CDR1 DFQATT and CDR2 SNEGSKA (reference sequence).